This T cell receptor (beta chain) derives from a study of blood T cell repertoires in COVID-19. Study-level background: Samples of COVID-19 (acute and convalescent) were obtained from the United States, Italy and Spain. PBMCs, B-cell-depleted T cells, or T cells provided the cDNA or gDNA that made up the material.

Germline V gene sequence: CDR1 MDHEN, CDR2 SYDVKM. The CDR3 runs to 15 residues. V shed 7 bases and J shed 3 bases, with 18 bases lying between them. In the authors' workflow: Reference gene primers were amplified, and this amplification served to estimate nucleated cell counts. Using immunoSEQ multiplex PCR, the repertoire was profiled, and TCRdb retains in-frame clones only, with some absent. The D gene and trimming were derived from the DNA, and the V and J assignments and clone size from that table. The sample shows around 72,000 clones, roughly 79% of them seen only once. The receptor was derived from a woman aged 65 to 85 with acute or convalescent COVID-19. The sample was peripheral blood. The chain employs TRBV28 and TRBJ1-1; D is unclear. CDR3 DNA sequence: TGTGCCAGCACCAAAAGAGTACCAGGTGACACTGAAGCTTTCTTT. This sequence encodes CASTKRVPGDTEAFF.